These T cell receptor beta chains were read from a single sample in a study of cytomegalovirus exposure and HLA in healthy donors. The method was immunoSEQ multiplex PCR; TCRdb's version includes in-frame clones alone and lacks a portion of them. The sample lists over 100,000 clones, roughly 70% occurring once. Sequenced input: PBMCs. The receptors stem from a man in his thirties or forties in good health and CMV-seropositive. The CDR3 runs from the conserved cysteine through the conserved F or W. Each record gives: J gene, V gene, clone size, D gene, CDR3 protein, CDR3 DNA. The D gene is left open where the match is weak. Rows give clone size only sometimes, using once, few, many, or a class for an expanded clone.

>TRBJ2-5|TRBV5-5|.|.
CASSLTGHQETQYF
TGTGCCAGCAGTTTAACAGGGCACCAAGAGACCCAGTACTTC
>TRBJ1-5|TRBV2|.|.
CASSGGRHSNQPQHF
TGTGCCAGCAGTGGCGGAAGGCATAGCAATCAGCCCCAGCATTTT
>TRBJ1-4|TRBV2|.|TRBD1
CASSDGTGVEKLFF
TGTGCCAGCAGTGATGGGACAGGGGTCGAAAAACTGTTTTTT
>TRBJ1-2|TRBV28|once|TRBD1
CASSHGDRVYGYTF
TGTGCCAGCAGCCATGGGGACAGGGTTTATGGCTACACCTTC
>TRBJ1-4|TRBV10-1|few|.
CASSEGHATNEKLFF
TGCGCCAGCAGCGAGGGACATGCAACTAATGAAAAACTGTTTTTT
>TRBJ2-4|TRBV19|medium-sized|.
CASSIQSLAKNIQYF
TGTGCCAGTAGTATCCAGTCGCTAGCCAAAAACATTCAGTACTTC
>TRBJ1-1|TRBV6-1|.|.
CASSDRWGLGREGTEAFF
TGTGCCAGCAGTGACCGGTGGGGGTTAGGCAGGGAGGGAACTGAAGCTTTCTTT
>TRBJ2-1|TRBV7-2|.|.
CASSLSNNEQFF
TGTGCCAGCAGCCTATCCAACAATGAGCAGTTCTTC
>TRBJ1-1|TRBV29-1|.|.
CSVEGALPEAFF
TGCAGCGTTGAGGGGGCCCTTCCCGAAGCTTTCTTT
>TRBJ2-3|TRBV7-2|.|TRBD1
CASSSRGTAFRASTDTQYF
TGTGCCAGCAGCTCCCGTGGGACAGCCTTCCGTGCTAGCACAGATACGCAGTATTTT
>TRBJ1-2|TRBV19|few|.
CASKGRTGTNYGYTF
TGTGCCAGTAAGGGTAGAACAGGGACGAACTATGGCTACACCTTC
>TRBJ1-3|TRBV7-6|few|.
CASSPYVPVDSGNTIYF
TGTGCCAGCAGCCCCTATGTCCCTGTCGACTCTGGAAACACCATATATTTT
>TRBJ1-3|TRBV28|.|.
CASSLTPEGTIYF
TGTGCCAGCAGCCTCACCCCGGAGGGAACCATATATTTT
>TRBJ1-5|TRBV19|.|TRBD1
CASRHRGNQPQHF
TGTGCCAGTAGGCACAGGGGGAATCAGCCCCAGCATTTT
>TRBJ1-1|TRBV29-1|.|.
CSVERGGGTEAFF
TGCAGCGTTGAAAGGGGCGGTGGCACTGAAGCTTTCTTT
>TRBJ2-1|TRBV7-2|.|.
CASSLLPSYSYNEQFF
TGTGCCAGCAGCTTACTACCGAGCTATTCCTACAATGAGCAGTTCTTC
>TRBJ2-3|TRBV28|.|TRBD2
CASRAGGSTDTQYF
TGTGCCAGCAGGGCGGGAGGAAGCACAGATACGCAGTATTTT
>TRBJ1-5|TRBV18|.|.
CASSPLGSQPQHF
TGTGCCAGCTCACCTCTCGGTAGCCAGCCCCAGCATTTT
>TRBJ2-1|TRBV7-2|.|.
CASSLGPDNEQFF
TGTGCCAGCAGCTTGGGGCCAGACAATGAGCAGTTCTTC
>TRBJ2-1|TRBV29-1|.|TRBD2
CSVEMSASGVDEQFF
TGCAGCGTTGAGATGTCCGCTAGCGGGGTGGATGAGCAGTTCTTC
>TRBJ2-1|TRBV25-1|.|TRBD2
CASRKGLAGGPMDEQFF
TGTGCCAGCAGAAAAGGACTAGCGGGAGGGCCAATGGATGAGCAGTTCTTC
>TRBJ1-1|TRBV29-1|.|.
CSVGRDFRGGRTEAFF
TGCAGCGTTGGAAGGGACTTCCGGGGGGGAAGGACTGAAGCTTTCTTT
>TRBJ1-2|TRBV9|few|TRBD1
CASSHRQGAKGYTF
TGTGCCAGCAGCCACCGTCAGGGGGCGAAGGGCTACACCTTC
>TRBJ2-1|TRBV6-4|.|.
CASSPPGTLYNEQFF
TGTGCCAGCAGCCCACCCGGGACTTTGTACAATGAGCAGTTCTTC
>TRBJ1-3|TRBV21-1|once|.
CASRGPWSSGNTIYF
TGTGCCAGCAGGGGGCCCTGGAGCTCTGGAAACACCATATATTTT
>TRBJ2-7|TRBV6-1|.|.
CASSVDRTRPGF
TGTGCCAGCAGTGTAGACAGGACCCGCCCAGGCTTC
>TRBJ2-1|TRBV28|.|TRBD1
CASSLVRDSQSIDNEQFF
TGTGCCAGCAGTCTCGTCCGGGACAGCCAATCGATTGACAATGAGCAGTTCTTC
>TRBJ2-2|TRBV5-1|.|TRBD1
CASSLGTGGTGELFF
TGCGCCAGCAGCTTGGGGACAGGGGGAACCGGGGAGCTGTTTTTT
>TRBJ2-6|TRBV5-1|.|TRBD1
CASSGWTGGEFSGANVLTF
TGCGCCAGCAGCGGTTGGACAGGGGGCGAATTTTCTGGGGCCAACGTCCTGACTTTC
>TRBJ1-4|TRBV19|.|.
CASSKSSNEKLFF
TGTGCCAGTAGTAAATCCAGTAATGAAAAACTGTTTTTT
>TRBJ1-2|TRBV2|.|TRBD1
CASSSSTGVNYGYTF
TGTGCCAGCAGTTCCTCAACAGGGGTCAACTATGGCTACACCTTC
>TRBJ2-7|TRBV11-2|.|TRBD2
CASSFRGDSTYEQYF
TGTGCCAGCAGCTTCCGGGGGGACTCAACCTACGAGCAGTACTTC
>TRBJ2-7|TRBV6-5|.|.
CASSYSRLYEQYF
TGTGCCAGCAGTTACTCGCGACTCTACGAGCAGTACTTC
>TRBJ1-1|TRBV7-9|.|.
CATTPIANPNTEAFF
TGTGCCACCACACCCATAGCCAATCCGAACACTGAAGCTTTCTTT
>TRBJ2-3|TRBV7-3|.|.
CASSLTLRGEAQYF
TGTGCCAGCAGCTTAACGCTACGAGGGGAGGCGCAGTATTTT
>TRBJ2-3|TRBV7-3|.|TRBD2
CASSTTTSIADTQYF
TGTGCCAGCAGCACGACGACTAGCATCGCAGATACGCAGTATTTT
>TRBJ2-3|TRBV28|.|TRBD1
CASSSTQGVGLTDTQYF
TGTGCCAGCAGCTCTACACAGGGGGTTGGACTCACAGATACGCAGTATTTT
>TRBJ1-6|TRBV5-3|once|TRBD1
CARSLAQGDNSPLHF
TGTGCCAGAAGCTTGGCTCAGGGGGATAATTCACCCCTCCACTTT
>TRBJ1-1|TRBV29-1|.|.
CSPTMTEAFF
TGCAGCCCAACAATGACTGAAGCTTTCTTT
>TRBJ1-2|TRBV5-4|few|.
CASTSDIYGYTF
TGTGCCAGCACTTCGGACATCTATGGCTACACCTTC
>TRBJ1-4|TRBV30|.|.
CVAGPKLFF
TGTGTCGCGGGGCCAAAACTGTTTTTT
>TRBJ2-3|TRBV27|once|.
CASSRLSTDTQYF
TGTGCCAGCAGTCGCCTAAGCACAGATACGCAGTATTTT
>TRBJ2-2|TRBV5-1|.|TRBD1
CASSPDRGTGELFF
TGCGCCAGCAGCCCGGACAGGGGAACCGGGGAGCTGTTTTTT
>TRBJ2-3|TRBV2|.|.
CASSVGGAGADTQYF
TGTGCCAGCAGCGTGGGGGGGGCGGGCGCAGATACGCAGTATTTT
>TRBJ1-2|TRBV29-1|once|TRBD1
CSVAGTENYGYTF
TGCAGCGTTGCGGGGACAGAAAACTATGGCTACACCTTC
>TRBJ2-4|TRBV27|.|TRBD1
CASSPLSGTGGLLAKNIQYF
TGTGCCAGCAGTCCCCTATCCGGGACAGGGGGCCTTCTAGCCAAAAACATTCAGTACTTC
>TRBJ1-5|TRBV7-2|once|.
CASSLNYQPQHF
TGTGCCAGCAGCTTAAACTATCAGCCCCAGCATTTT